This entry lists 14 T cell receptor beta chains sequenced from one sample in a study of blood T cell repertoires in COVID-19. Using immunoSEQ multiplex PCR, the repertoire was profiled, and TCRdb retains in-frame clones only, with some absent. This table has more than 200,000 clones, around 89% appearing once. Sequencing input: PBMCs or T cells enriched from blood (not recorded which). The receptors originated from a woman in her twenties or thirties who had recovered from COVID-19.

The chain couples TRBV28 to TRBJ1-5, with a weak D call TRBD1 (6 bases). This CDR3 comprises 13 residues. Trimming cost V 6 bases and J 4 bases, with 10 bases left between them. Germline V gene lookup returns CDR1 MDHEN and CDR2 SYDVKM. In DNA, the CDR3 is TGTGCCAGCAGGTCCGGACAGAATCAGCCCCAGCATTTT. This encodes CASRSGQNQPQHF.

V and J are TRBV19 and TRBJ2-1, with D possibly being TRBD1 (6 bases). The V end was cut by 6 bases, the J end by 6 bases, with 24 bases between. CDR3 size: 17 residues. Looked up from germline, CDR1 is LNHDA and CDR2 is SQIVND (reference sequence). The CDR3 DNA follows: TGTGCCAGTAGCCGATATGGGGGCAGCTTAGGGGGCAATGAGCAGTTCTTC. This encodes CASSRYGGSLGGNEQFF.

This chain connects TRBV3-1 (or the pseudogene TRBV3-2) to TRBJ1-6; TRBD1 matches at 7 bases. This CDR3 has 14 residues. Trimming took 2 bases from V and 10 from J; bases not matched to a gene: 5. Germline loops: CDR1 LGHDT, CDR2 YNNKEL (reference sequence). This chain's CDR3 is CASSQRQGRSPLHF. CDR3 coding DNA: TGTGCCAGCAGCCAAAGACAGGGCCGGTCACCCCTCCACTTT.

In nucleotides, the CDR3 is TGTGCCAGCAGTCGGTTGAACACTGAAGCTTTCTTT. Its translation: CASSRLNTEAFF. The chain couples TRBV6-2 or TRBV6-3 to TRBJ1-1, with D unresolved. There are 12 residues in the CDR3. V lost 5 bases to trimming and J lost 0 bases, with 4 bases between them. Germline loops: CDR1 MNHEY, CDR2 SVGEGT.

This chain links TRBV19 with TRBJ1-6, with D perhaps TRBD1 (5 bases). There are 16 residues in the CDR3. V was clipped by 5 bases and J by 2 bases, with 13 bases between them. Germline V lookup: CDR1 LNHDA, CDR2 SQIVND (reference sequence). CDR3 residues: CASSLRQGAYNSPLHF. The CDR3 coding sequence is TGTGCCAGTAGTCTACGGCAGGGCGCCTATAATTCACCCCTCCACTTT. Variable domain in full (rest from reference TRBV19 and TRBJ1-6): DGGITQSPKYLFRKEGQNVTLSCEQNLNHDAMYWYRQDPGQGLRLIYYSQIVNDFQKGDIAEGYSVSREKKESFPLTVTSAQKNPTAFYLCASSLRQGAYNSPLHFGNGTRLTVT.

The V call is TRBV7-9, the J call TRBJ2-3; TRBD2 agrees at 9 bases. The junction had 13 bases not matched to a gene; V was cut back by 7 bases and J by 11 bases. Looked up from germline, CDR1 is SEHNR and CDR2 is FQNEAQ (reference sequence). This CDR3 has 14 amino acids. CDR3 loop: CASNLVAGAWGQYF. The CDR3 DNA is TGTGCCAGCAACCTCGTAGCGGGAGCTTGGGGGCAGTATTTT.

Only a few counts were recorded for this clone. V gene TRBV27 combines with J gene TRBJ1-2, with D tentatively TRBD1 (6 bases). Germline values: CDR1 MNHEY, CDR2 SMNVEV (reference sequence). This CDR3 contains 15 residues. V was cut by 5 bases and J by 6 bases, with 19 bases left in between. In DNA form, the CDR3 reads TGTGCCAGCAGTACCACCGGGGGGGGCATCGATGGCTACACCTTC. Translating gives CASSTTGGGIDGYTF.

This sequence joins TRBV18 and TRBJ1-1; 7 bases map to TRBD1. The germline V gene has CDR1 KGHSH and CDR2 LQKENI. V shed 6 bases and J 4 bases; nucleotides not matched to a gene: 8. The CDR3 consists of 14 residues. The CDR3 DNA sequence: TGTGCCAGCTCCCTAGGGACAGCCCGCACTGAAGCTTTCTTT. This encodes CASSLGTARTEAFF.

Comment on this clone: This sample also contains other DNA sequences that code for the same CDR3. The rearrangement joins TRBV12-3 or TRBV12-4 to TRBJ1-2, with D possibly matching TRBD1 (6 bases). With 1 base removed from V and 5 bases from J, the gap between germline ends came to 8 bases. This CDR3 has 13 amino acids. CDR3 sequence: CASSLGQGYGYTF. The DNA for the CDR3 is TGTGCCAGCAGTTTAGGGCAGGGGTATGGCTACACCTTC.

The chain carries TRBV24-1 and TRBJ2-3; possibly TRBD1 for D (5 bases). CDR3 size: 16 residues. The germline V and J ends were trimmed by 1 base and 0 bases, with 10 bases remaining between them. The germline gives CDR1 KGHDR, CDR2 SFDVKD. CDR3 sequence reads: CATSDLGESSTDTQYF. CDR3 bases: TGTGCCACCAGTGATTTAGGGGAATCTAGCACAGATACGCAGTATTTT.

In this sample, this clone turned up once. The chain links TRBV24-1 to TRBJ1-2; D is perhaps TRBD1 (6 bases). The CDR3 has 14 amino acids. Deletions cut 4 bases from V and 4 bases from J, with 12 bases between. Germline CDR1 reads KGHDR; CDR2 reads SFDVKD. The CDR3 DNA follows: TGTGCCACCAGTGAACGGACAGACTTCTATGGCTACACCTTC. Its protein product is CATSERTDFYGYTF.

The chain joins TRBV12-3 or TRBV12-4 to TRBJ1-6; 7 positions agree with TRBD1. The V segment lost 2 bases and the J segment 8 bases; nucleotides outside the gene matches: 0. CDR3 size: 13 residues. As DNA, the CDR3 is TGTGCCAGCAGTTTACAGGGGGATTCACCCCTCCACTTT. This codes for CASSLQGDSPLHF.

This rearrangement joins TRBV23-1 to TRBJ1-1, with TRBD1 matching over 7 bases. TRBV23-1 is an ORF, with its function uncertain. There are 16 residues in the CDR3. Losses at the gene ends were 2 bases for V and 1 base for J; bases not matched to a gene: 7. CDR3 coding DNA: TGCGCCAGCAGTCAAACTCCGGGACAGTGGAACACTGAAGCTTTCTTT. Translated: CASSQTPGQWNTEAFF.

V is TRBV11-2 and J is TRBJ1-3; TRBD1 matches 8 bases. V was clipped by 6 bases and J by 3 bases; unmatched bases: 7. The CDR3 is made up of 15 amino acids. Germline V CDR1 and CDR2: SGHAT, FQNNGV. The chain's CDR3 is CASSLQGAYGNTIYF. CDR3 nucleotide sequence: TGTGCCAGCAGTCTCCAGGGGGCTTATGGAAACACCATATATTTT.